A selection of T cell receptor beta chains follows, all from one sample in a study of OX40 agonist ivuxolimab in advanced cancers. Sequenced by immunoSEQ multiplex PCR; TCRdb stores in-frame clones only, minus some. The profile shows 80,000 to 100,000 clones, 90% to 95% of them singletons. This sample comprised CD4+ or CD8+ T cells sorted from blood, obtained in a trial of the OX40 agonist ivuxolimab. The receptors here all came from an adult with an advanced solid tumor such as melanoma, head and neck, liver or kidney cancer. Both conserved end residues are part of each CDR3. The order of the fields is CDR3 protein, CDR3 DNA, J gene, clone size, V gene, CDR3 length, D gene. The D gene is left open where the match is weak. Clone sizes are given selectively: once, few, many, or a class where the clone is expanded.

CDR3aa: CASSQTGTPRPTDTQYF
CDR3nt: TGTGCCAGCAGCCAAACCGGGACTCCAAGGCCCACAGATACGCAGTATTTT
j_gene: TRBJ2-3
abundance: .
v_gene: TRBV4-2
len: 17
d_gene: .

CDR3aa: CASSLGVAGGYYNEQFF
CDR3nt: TGCGCCAGCAGCTTGGGTGTCGCGGGGGGGTATTACAATGAGCAGTTCTTC
j_gene: TRBJ2-1
abundance: .
v_gene: TRBV5-1
len: 17
d_gene: TRBD2

CDR3aa: CASSSGTSKSTDTQYF
CDR3nt: TGTGCCAGCAGCTCCGGGACATCGAAGAGCACAGATACGCAGTATTTT
j_gene: TRBJ2-3
abundance: .
v_gene: TRBV5-4
len: 16
d_gene: .

CDR3aa: CASSAHPGHLQETQYF
CDR3nt: TGTGCCAGCAGTGCACATCCGGGACACTTGCAAGAGACCCAGTACTTC
j_gene: TRBJ2-5
abundance: few
v_gene: TRBV6-1
len: 16
d_gene: .

CDR3aa: CASSQEAGGYNEQFF
CDR3nt: TGCGCCAGCAGCCAAGAGGCAGGGGGTTACAATGAGCAGTTCTTC
j_gene: TRBJ2-1
abundance: .
v_gene: TRBV4-3
len: 15
d_gene: TRBD1

CDR3aa: CACSGTSENEQFF
CDR3nt: TGTGCTTGCTCCGGGACTAGCGAAAATGAGCAGTTCTTC
j_gene: TRBJ2-1
abundance: .
v_gene: TRBV10-3
len: 13
d_gene: TRBD2

CDR3aa: CAWSVGYNSPLHF
CDR3nt: TGTGCCTGGAGTGTAGGGTATAATTCACCCCTCCACTTT
j_gene: TRBJ1-6
abundance: .
v_gene: TRBV30
len: 13
d_gene: .

CDR3aa: CASSVGFAATGELFF
CDR3nt: TGTGCCAGCAGCGTAGGTTTCGCTGCGACCGGGGAGCTGTTTTTT
j_gene: TRBJ2-2
abundance: .
v_gene: TRBV9
len: 15
d_gene: .

CDR3aa: CSVPDRFSTDTQYF
CDR3nt: TGCAGCGTTCCGGACAGGTTTAGCACAGATACGCAGTATTTT
j_gene: TRBJ2-3
abundance: .
v_gene: TRBV29-1
len: 14
d_gene: TRBD1

CDR3aa: CSVVGTYSTEQFF
CDR3nt: TGCAGCGTTGTCGGGACGTATAGTACTGAGCAGTTCTTC
j_gene: TRBJ2-1
abundance: .
v_gene: TRBV29-1
len: 13
d_gene: .

CDR3aa: CATSSVTGDGQPQHF
CDR3nt: TGTGCCACCAGCAGCGTCACAGGGGACGGTCAGCCCCAGCATTTT
j_gene: TRBJ1-5
abundance: .
v_gene: TRBV15
len: 15
d_gene: TRBD1

CDR3aa: CASSPGRQGLEQYF
CDR3nt: TGTGCCAGCTCACCGGGACGACAGGGGCTTGAGCAGTACTTC
j_gene: TRBJ2-7
abundance: .
v_gene: TRBV18
len: 14
d_gene: TRBD1

CDR3aa: CASSQSDTDTQYF
CDR3nt: TGCGCCAGCAGTCAATCGGATACAGATACGCAGTATTTT
j_gene: TRBJ2-3
abundance: .
v_gene: TRBV23-1
len: 13
d_gene: .

CDR3aa: CASSYSSGVRDEQFF
CDR3nt: TGTGCCAGCAGTTACTCGTCGGGAGTAAGGGATGAGCAGTTCTTC
j_gene: TRBJ2-1
abundance: .
v_gene: TRBV6-5
len: 15
d_gene: .

CDR3aa: CASSFRAVNYGYTF
CDR3nt: TGTGCCAGCAGTTTCCGAGCCGTAAACTATGGCTACACCTTC
j_gene: TRBJ1-2
abundance: .
v_gene: TRBV28
len: 14
d_gene: .

CDR3aa: CASSIGGTSYNEQFF
CDR3nt: TGTGCCAGTAGTATAGGGGGGACCTCCTACAATGAGCAGTTCTTC
j_gene: TRBJ2-1
abundance: once
v_gene: TRBV19
len: 15
d_gene: .

CDR3aa: CASSPTTGPMNTEAFF
CDR3nt: TGTGCCAGCAGCCCAACGACAGGCCCTATGAACACTGAAGCTTTCTTT
j_gene: TRBJ1-1
abundance: once
v_gene: TRBV7-3
len: 16
d_gene: .

CDR3aa: CASSGPSQGMGGNTIYF
CDR3nt: TGTGCCAGCAGCGGACCATCGCAGGGGATGGGTGGAAACACCATATATTTT
j_gene: TRBJ1-3
abundance: .
v_gene: TRBV25-1
len: 17
d_gene: .

CDR3aa: CASSVIGPSPLHF
CDR3nt: TGTGCCAGCAGCGTTATTGGACCTTCACCCCTCCACTTT
j_gene: TRBJ1-6
abundance: .
v_gene: TRBV7-8
len: 13
d_gene: .

CDR3aa: CASSNTDTQYF
CDR3nt: TGTGCCAGCAGCAACACAGATACGCAGTATTTT
j_gene: TRBJ2-3
abundance: .
v_gene: TRBV13
len: 11
d_gene: .

CDR3aa: CATEGPAGLSSYNEQFF
CDR3nt: TGTGCCACCGAGGGGCCAGCGGGACTGAGCTCCTACAATGAGCAGTTCTTC
j_gene: TRBJ2-1
abundance: .
v_gene: TRBV15
len: 17
d_gene: TRBD2

CDR3aa: CASVALGRDDEQYF
CDR3nt: TGTGCCAGCGTTGCGTTGGGGCGAGACGACGAGCAGTACTTC
j_gene: TRBJ2-7
abundance: .
v_gene: TRBV6-1
len: 14
d_gene: .

CDR3aa: CASSSLAGAYIYGYTF
CDR3nt: TGTGCCAGCAGTTCCCTTGCAGGGGCTTATATCTATGGCTACACCTTC
j_gene: TRBJ1-2
abundance: .
v_gene: TRBV28
len: 16
d_gene: .

CDR3aa: CASKGGREPGANVLTF
CDR3nt: TGTGCCAGCAAGGGCGGGAGGGAGCCTGGGGCCAACGTCCTGACTTTC
j_gene: TRBJ2-6
abundance: few
v_gene: TRBV2
len: 16
d_gene: TRBD2

CDR3aa: CASSGQGIGELFF
CDR3nt: TGTGCCAGCAGTGGGCAGGGAATCGGGGAGCTGTTTTTT
j_gene: TRBJ2-2
abundance: .
v_gene: TRBV25-1
len: 13
d_gene: .

CDR3aa: CASGLSGNYGYTF
CDR3nt: TGTGCTAGTGGTTTGAGCGGGAACTATGGCTACACCTTC
j_gene: TRBJ1-2
abundance: .
v_gene: TRBV12-5
len: 13
d_gene: .

CDR3aa: CASGQIQETQYF
CDR3nt: TGTGCCAGCGGACAAATTCAAGAGACCCAGTACTTC
j_gene: TRBJ2-5
abundance: .
v_gene: TRBV2
len: 12
d_gene: .

CDR3aa: CASSQDLTGYNSPLHF
CDR3nt: TGTGCCAGCAGCCAAGATCTGACAGGCTATAATTCACCCCTCCACTTT
j_gene: TRBJ1-6
abundance: .
v_gene: TRBV4-2
len: 16
d_gene: .

CDR3aa: CASSLFVELARTGELFF
CDR3nt: TGTGCCAGCAGCTTATTCGTGGAACTAGCGCGAACCGGGGAGCTGTTTTTT
j_gene: TRBJ2-2
abundance: .
v_gene: TRBV7-2
len: 17
d_gene: TRBD2

CDR3aa: CAWSVHTDNQPQHF
CDR3nt: TGTGCCTGGAGTGTACACACAGATAATCAGCCCCAGCATTTT
j_gene: TRBJ1-5
abundance: once
v_gene: TRBV30
len: 14
d_gene: .

CDR3aa: CASSDQGGFTEAFF
CDR3nt: TGTGCCAGCAGTGATCAGGGAGGATTCACTGAAGCTTTCTTT
j_gene: TRBJ1-1
abundance: .
v_gene: TRBV2
len: 14
d_gene: .

CDR3aa: CASGGGLAGGLLYF
CDR3nt: TGTGCCAGCGGTGGCGGGCTAGCGGGAGGGCTGCTATATTTT
j_gene: TRBJ2-3
abundance: .
v_gene: TRBV11-3
len: 14
d_gene: TRBD2

CDR3aa: CASSSRQGGTNQPQHF
CDR3nt: TGTGCCAGCTCATCCAGACAGGGGGGGACCAATCAGCCCCAGCATTTT
j_gene: TRBJ1-5
abundance: .
v_gene: TRBV18
len: 16
d_gene: TRBD1

CDR3aa: CASSPRGSGANVLTF
CDR3nt: TGTGCCAGCAGCCCCCGCGGGTCTGGGGCCAACGTCCTGACTTTC
j_gene: TRBJ2-6
abundance: .
v_gene: TRBV28
len: 15
d_gene: .

CDR3aa: CAISEYQETQYF
CDR3nt: TGTGCCATCAGTGAGTACCAAGAGACCCAGTACTTC
j_gene: TRBJ2-5
abundance: once
v_gene: TRBV10-3
len: 12
d_gene: .

CDR3aa: CASSVTSQETQYF
CDR3nt: TGTGCCAGCAGCGTTACCTCCCAAGAGACCCAGTACTTC
j_gene: TRBJ2-5
abundance: .
v_gene: TRBV9
len: 13
d_gene: .

CDR3aa: CASSSQRPPYNEQFF
CDR3nt: TGTGCCAGCAGCTCACAGAGGCCCCCCTACAATGAGCAGTTCTTC
j_gene: TRBJ2-1
abundance: .
v_gene: TRBV7-3
len: 15
d_gene: .

CDR3aa: CASSVSARSGGATDTQYF
CDR3nt: TGTGCCAGCAGCGTATCCGCCCGGAGCGGGGGGGCCACAGATACGCAGTATTTT
j_gene: TRBJ2-3
abundance: .
v_gene: TRBV9
len: 18
d_gene: TRBD2

CDR3aa: CAWKPGLPTDTQYF
CDR3nt: TGTGCCTGGAAACCGGGACTTCCCACAGATACGCAGTATTTT
j_gene: TRBJ2-3
abundance: .
v_gene: TRBV30
len: 14
d_gene: .

CDR3aa: CASSFLAGSYNEQFF
CDR3nt: TGCGCCAGCAGCTTCCTAGCGGGATCCTACAATGAGCAGTTCTTC
j_gene: TRBJ2-1
abundance: .
v_gene: TRBV4-1
len: 15
d_gene: TRBD2

CDR3aa: CASSPRPQGADTQYF
CDR3nt: TGCGCCAGCAGCCCCCGACCCCAGGGAGCAGATACGCAGTATTTT
j_gene: TRBJ2-3
abundance: .
v_gene: TRBV4-3
len: 15
d_gene: .

CDR3aa: CASSVRTGSYNEQFF
CDR3nt: TGTGCCAGCAGCGTCAGGACAGGGTCGTACAATGAGCAGTTCTTC
j_gene: TRBJ2-1
abundance: .
v_gene: TRBV9
len: 15
d_gene: TRBD1

CDR3aa: CSVEEFLAGFHEQYF
CDR3nt: TGCAGCGTTGAAGAATTCCTAGCGGGTTTCCACGAGCAGTACTTC
j_gene: TRBJ2-7
abundance: .
v_gene: TRBV29-1
len: 15
d_gene: TRBD2

CDR3aa: CASSVQGVGYGYTF
CDR3nt: TGTGCCAGCAGTGTACAGGGGGTCGGCTATGGCTACACCTTC
j_gene: TRBJ1-2
abundance: .
v_gene: TRBV2
len: 14
d_gene: TRBD1